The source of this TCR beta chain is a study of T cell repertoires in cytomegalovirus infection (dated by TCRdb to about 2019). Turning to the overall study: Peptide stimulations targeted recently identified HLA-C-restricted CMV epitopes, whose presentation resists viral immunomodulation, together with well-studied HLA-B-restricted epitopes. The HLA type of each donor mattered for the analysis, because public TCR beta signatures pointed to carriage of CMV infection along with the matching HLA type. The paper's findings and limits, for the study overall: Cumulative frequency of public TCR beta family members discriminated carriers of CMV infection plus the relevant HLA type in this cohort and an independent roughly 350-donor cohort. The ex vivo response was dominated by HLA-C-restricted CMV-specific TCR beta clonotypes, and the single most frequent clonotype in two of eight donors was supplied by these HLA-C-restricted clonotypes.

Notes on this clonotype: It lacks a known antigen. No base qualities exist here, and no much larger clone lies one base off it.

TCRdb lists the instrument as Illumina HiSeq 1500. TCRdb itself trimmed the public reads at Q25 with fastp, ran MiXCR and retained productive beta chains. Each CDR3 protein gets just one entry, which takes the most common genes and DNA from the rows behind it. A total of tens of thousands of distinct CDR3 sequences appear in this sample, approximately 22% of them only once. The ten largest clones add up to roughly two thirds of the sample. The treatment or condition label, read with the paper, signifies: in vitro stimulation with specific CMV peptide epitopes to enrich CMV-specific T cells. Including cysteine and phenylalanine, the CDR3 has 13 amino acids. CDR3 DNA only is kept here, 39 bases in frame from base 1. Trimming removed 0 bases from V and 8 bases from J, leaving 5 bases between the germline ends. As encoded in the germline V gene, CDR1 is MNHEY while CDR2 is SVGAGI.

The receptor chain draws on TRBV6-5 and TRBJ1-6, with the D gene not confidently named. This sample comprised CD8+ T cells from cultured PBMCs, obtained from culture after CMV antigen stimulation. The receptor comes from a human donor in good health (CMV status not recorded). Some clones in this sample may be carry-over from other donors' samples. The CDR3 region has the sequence CASSYSADSPLHF. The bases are TGTGCCAGCAGTTACTCAGCAGATTCACCCCTCCACTTT.